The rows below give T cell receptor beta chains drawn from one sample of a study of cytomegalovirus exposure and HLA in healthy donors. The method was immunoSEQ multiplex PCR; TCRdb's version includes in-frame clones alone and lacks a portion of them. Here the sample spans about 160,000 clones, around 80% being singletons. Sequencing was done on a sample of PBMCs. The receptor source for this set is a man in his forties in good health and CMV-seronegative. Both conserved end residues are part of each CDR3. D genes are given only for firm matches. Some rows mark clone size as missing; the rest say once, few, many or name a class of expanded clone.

cdr3_aa: CASSYPGDTGELFF
cdr3_nt: TGTGCCAGCAGTTACCCGGGGGACACCGGGGAGCTGTTTTTT
clone_size: -
d_call: -
j_call: TRBJ2-2
v_call: TRBV6-6

cdr3_aa: CASSRGAREQYF
cdr3_nt: TGTGCCAGCAGTCGGGGGGCGCGGGAGCAGTACTTC
clone_size: -
d_call: -
j_call: TRBJ2-7
v_call: TRBV6-6

cdr3_aa: CASSLWPEETEQFF
cdr3_nt: TGTGCCAGCAGCCTGTGGCCGGAGGAGACTGAGCAGTTCTTC
clone_size: -
d_call: -
j_call: TRBJ2-1
v_call: TRBV7-2

cdr3_aa: CASSPNTGNYEQYF
cdr3_nt: TGTGCCAGCAGCCCTAACACAGGGAACTACGAGCAGTACTTC
clone_size: -
d_call: -
j_call: TRBJ2-7
v_call: TRBV7-9

cdr3_aa: CASRGLVYEQYF
cdr3_nt: TGTGCCAGCCGAGGACTAGTCTACGAGCAGTACTTC
clone_size: -
d_call: TRBD2
j_call: TRBJ2-7
v_call: TRBV2

cdr3_aa: CASSLTGRGSVTDTQYF
cdr3_nt: TGTGCCAGCAGCTTAACGGGACGGGGGTCCGTCACAGATACGCAGTATTTT
clone_size: -
d_call: -
j_call: TRBJ2-3
v_call: TRBV7-3

cdr3_aa: CASSPGTLNTEAFF
cdr3_nt: TGTGCCAGCTCACCAGGCACACTGAACACTGAAGCTTTCTTT
clone_size: -
d_call: -
j_call: TRBJ1-1
v_call: TRBV18

cdr3_aa: CASSIGTNNQPQHF
cdr3_nt: TGTGCCAGTAGTATCGGGACAAATAATCAGCCCCAGCATTTT
clone_size: -
d_call: -
j_call: TRBJ1-5
v_call: TRBV19

cdr3_aa: CASSEITGVGNQPQHF
cdr3_nt: TGTGCCAGCAGTGAAATTACAGGGGTGGGCAATCAGCCCCAGCATTTT
clone_size: few
d_call: TRBD1
j_call: TRBJ1-5
v_call: TRBV6-1

cdr3_aa: CPPSGREKLFF
cdr3_nt: TGCCCCCCGTCAGGCCGTGAAAAACTGTTTTTT
clone_size: -
d_call: -
j_call: TRBJ1-4
v_call: TRBV19

cdr3_aa: CASSSLQDYQPQHF
cdr3_nt: TGTGCCAGCAGCTCACTCCAGGATTATCAGCCCCAGCATTTT
clone_size: -
d_call: -
j_call: TRBJ1-5
v_call: TRBV7-3

cdr3_aa: CASSFRGTGGTEAFF
cdr3_nt: TGTGCCAGCAGTTTCCGCGGGACAGGCGGAACTGAAGCTTTCTTT
clone_size: -
d_call: TRBD1
j_call: TRBJ1-1
v_call: TRBV27

cdr3_aa: CASSLSRSPGGYTF
cdr3_nt: TGTGCCAGCAGCTTAAGTCGGAGCCCTGGTGGCTACACCTTC
clone_size: -
d_call: -
j_call: TRBJ1-2
v_call: TRBV7-8

cdr3_aa: CASSSDRTNEKLFF
cdr3_nt: TGTGCCAGCAGTTCGGACAGGACAAATGAAAAACTGTTTTTT
clone_size: -
d_call: TRBD1
j_call: TRBJ1-4
v_call: TRBV6-5

cdr3_aa: CASSQRTGTINTEAFF
cdr3_nt: TGTGCCAGCAGCCAACGGACAGGGACGATCAACACTGAAGCTTTCTTT
clone_size: -
d_call: TRBD1
j_call: TRBJ1-1
v_call: TRBV5-8

cdr3_aa: CASGGDSQPQHF
cdr3_nt: TGTGCCAGCGGGGGGGATTCTCAGCCCCAGCATTTT
clone_size: -
d_call: -
j_call: TRBJ1-5
v_call: TRBV6-1

cdr3_aa: CASARTGDREKLFF
cdr3_nt: TGTGCCAGCGCCCGGACAGGAGATCGTGAAAAACTGTTTTTT
clone_size: -
d_call: TRBD1
j_call: TRBJ1-4
v_call: TRBV6-6

cdr3_aa: CASRAGTGAYEQYF
cdr3_nt: TGTGCCAGCAGAGCCGGGACAGGCGCCTACGAGCAGTACTTC
clone_size: -
d_call: TRBD1
j_call: TRBJ2-7
v_call: TRBV2

cdr3_aa: CAIKPQSGTALPPENSPLHF
cdr3_nt: TGTGCCATCAAACCCCAAAGTGGGACAGCCCTACCTCCCGAGAATTCACCCCTCCACTTT
clone_size: -
d_call: TRBD1
j_call: TRBJ1-6
v_call: TRBV10-3

cdr3_aa: CASSSQGAMLAKNIQYF
cdr3_nt: TGTGCCAGCAGTTCACAGGGGGCCATGCTAGCCAAAAACATTCAGTACTTC
clone_size: -
d_call: TRBD1
j_call: TRBJ2-4
v_call: TRBV2

cdr3_aa: CASSQGHMNTEAFF
cdr3_nt: TGCGCCAGCAGCCAAGGACATATGAACACTGAAGCTTTCTTT
clone_size: -
d_call: -
j_call: TRBJ1-1
v_call: TRBV4-1

cdr3_aa: CASSSDRGGPGTQYF
cdr3_nt: TGTGCCAGCAGTTCCGACAGGGGAGGACCGGGGACCCAGTACTTC
clone_size: -
d_call: TRBD1
j_call: TRBJ2-5
v_call: TRBV27

cdr3_aa: CAISDVAGVSYNEQFF
cdr3_nt: TGTGCCATCAGTGATGTGGCGGGGGTTTCCTACAATGAGCAGTTCTTC
clone_size: -
d_call: TRBD2
j_call: TRBJ2-1
v_call: TRBV10-3

cdr3_aa: CATSRVDNEQFF
cdr3_nt: TGTGCCACCAGCAGAGTAGATAATGAGCAGTTCTTC
clone_size: -
d_call: -
j_call: TRBJ2-1
v_call: TRBV15

cdr3_aa: CAIRAGDGYTF
cdr3_nt: TGTGCCATCAGGGCGGGAGATGGCTACACCTTC
clone_size: -
d_call: -
j_call: TRBJ1-2
v_call: TRBV10-3

cdr3_aa: CASSSLVAGGEQFF
cdr3_nt: TGTGCCAGTAGCTCATTAGTAGCGGGGGGGGAGCAGTTCTTC
clone_size: once
d_call: TRBD2
j_call: TRBJ2-1
v_call: TRBV19